These T cell receptor beta chains were read from a single sample in a study of T cells in Graves' hyperthyroidism and ophthalmopathy. TCRdb re-called the multiplex PCR reads through MiXCR, storing one row per CDR3 protein. The data show roughly 110,000 distinct CDR3 sequences, roughly 15% seen once. The sequenced sample consisted of blood. Receptors were obtained from a woman in her 50s with Graves' hyperthyroidism. CDR3s leave out the opening cysteine and the closing phenylalanine or tryptophan.

>TRBV6-1|TRBJ2-3
ASQLILAPRTDTQY
>TRBV5-1|TRBJ2-1
ANSLEKYNEQF
>TRBV6-4|TRBJ2-3
ASSEGSGGDTQY
>TRBV3-1|TRBJ1-5
ASSPRQERPQH
>TRBV6-6|TRBJ2-5
ASSYSKAGEETQY
>TRBV19|TRBJ2-1
ASSPDRGLDNEQF
>TRBV29-1|TRBJ2-1
SALRGDNEQF
>TRBV28|TRBJ1-5
ASSLQGQPQH
>TRBV29-1|TRBJ2-1
SVGSGLALYNEQF
>TRBV2|TRBJ1-3
ASSGDGLPTNTIY
>TRBV15|TRBJ2-5
ATSNEKTSTRQETQY
>TRBV6-1|TRBJ2-1
ASSRAGGLDEQF
>TRBV28|TRBJ1-3
ASSLGGTFLTGNTIY
>TRBV18|TRBJ2-1
ASSHKREWNEQF
>TRBV7-2|TRBJ2-1
ASSQPWTDYNEQF
>TRBV5-6|TRBJ2-2
ASSSLASNTGELF
>TRBV7-2|TRBJ1-6
ASIHGNSPLH
>TRBV6-1|TRBJ2-2
ASSENRAGGGVGELF
>TRBV7-2|TRBJ2-1
ASSLAPLLPAMDEQF
>TRBV6-1|TRBJ1-1
ASRDRGYTEAF
>TRBV7-6|TRBJ2-7
ASSLGSLAGVEQY
>TRBV12-3/TRBV12-4|TRBJ2-3
ASSFGERADTQY
>TRBV19|TRBJ2-1
ASRRANEQF
>TRBV12-3/TRBV12-4|TRBJ2-7
ASSGGQGATEQY
>TRBV20-1|TRBJ2-2
SAQSGLLTGELF
>TRBV12-3/TRBV12-4|TRBJ2-1
ASSGSRSYNEQF
>TRBV19|TRBJ1-2
ASRPGGGFGYT
>TRBV10-3|TRBJ2-1
AIRTSGSGYNEQF
>TRBV4-1|TRBJ2-2
ASSPWAGAGTGELF
>TRBV7-3|TRBJ2-1
ASSLGTGNEQF